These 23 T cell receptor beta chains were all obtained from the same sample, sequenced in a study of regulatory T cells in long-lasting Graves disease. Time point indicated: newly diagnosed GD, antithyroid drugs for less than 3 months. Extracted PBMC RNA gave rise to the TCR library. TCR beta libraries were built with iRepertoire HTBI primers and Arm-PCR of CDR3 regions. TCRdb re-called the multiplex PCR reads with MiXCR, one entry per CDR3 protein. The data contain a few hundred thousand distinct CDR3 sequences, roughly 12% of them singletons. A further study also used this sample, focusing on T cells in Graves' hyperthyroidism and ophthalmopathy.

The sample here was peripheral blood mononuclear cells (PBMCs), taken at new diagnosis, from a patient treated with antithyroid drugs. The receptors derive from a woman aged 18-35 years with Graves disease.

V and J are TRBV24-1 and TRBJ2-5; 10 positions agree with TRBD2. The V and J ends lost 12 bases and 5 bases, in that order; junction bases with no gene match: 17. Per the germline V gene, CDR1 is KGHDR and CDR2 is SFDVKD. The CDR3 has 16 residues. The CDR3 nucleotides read TGTGCCGCTGACCCCACCCCGAGCGGGGGGGGGGAGACCCAGTACTTC. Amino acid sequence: CAADPTPSGGGETQYF.

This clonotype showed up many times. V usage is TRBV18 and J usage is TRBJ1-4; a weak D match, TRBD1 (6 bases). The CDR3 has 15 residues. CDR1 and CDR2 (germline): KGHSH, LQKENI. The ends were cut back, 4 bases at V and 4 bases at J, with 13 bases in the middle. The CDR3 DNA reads TGTGCCAGCTCACTTTCTTGGACAGTTAATGAAAAACTGTTTTTT. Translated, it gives CASSLSWTVNEKLFF.

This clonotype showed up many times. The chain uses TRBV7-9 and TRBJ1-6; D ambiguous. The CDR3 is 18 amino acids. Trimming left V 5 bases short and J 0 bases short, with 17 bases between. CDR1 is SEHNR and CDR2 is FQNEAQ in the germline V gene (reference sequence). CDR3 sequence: CASSVHWTLSSYNSPLHF. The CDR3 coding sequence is TGTGCCAGCAGCGTACATTGGACCCTGAGCTCCTATAATTCACCCCTCCACTTT.

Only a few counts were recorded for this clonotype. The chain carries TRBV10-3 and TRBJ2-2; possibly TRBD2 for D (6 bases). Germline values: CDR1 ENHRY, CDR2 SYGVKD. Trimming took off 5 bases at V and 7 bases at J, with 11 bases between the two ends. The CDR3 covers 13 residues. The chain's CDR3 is CAISWRVNGELFF. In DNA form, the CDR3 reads TGTGCCATCAGTTGGAGGGTTAACGGGGAGCTGTTTTTT.

The CDR3 DNA is TGCAGTGCCAGCCCCGCGGGGCGTACCAAAAACATTCAGTACTTC. As protein: CSASPAGRTKNIQYF. This sequence joins TRBV20-1 and TRBJ2-4; maybe TRBD2 (6 bases). The V end was cut by 6 bases, the J end by 2 bases, with 17 bases between. This CDR3 has 15 residues. Germline-derived CDR1 and CDR2 are DFQATT and SNEGSKA (reference sequence).

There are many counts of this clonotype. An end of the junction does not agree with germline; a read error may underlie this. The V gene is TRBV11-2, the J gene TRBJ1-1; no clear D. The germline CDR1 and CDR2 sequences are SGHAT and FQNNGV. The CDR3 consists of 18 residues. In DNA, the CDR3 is TGCGCCAGCAGCCAAGATAACGCGGCGGGCTCTACGAACACTGAAGCTTTCTTT. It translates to CASSQDNAAGSTNTEAFF.

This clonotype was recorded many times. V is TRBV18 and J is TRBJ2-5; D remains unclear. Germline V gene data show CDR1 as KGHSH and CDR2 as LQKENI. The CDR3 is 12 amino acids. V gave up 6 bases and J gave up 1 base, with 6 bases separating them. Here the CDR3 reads CASSPIQETQYF. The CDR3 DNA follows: TGTGCCAGCTCGCCGATCCAAGAGACCCAGTACTTC. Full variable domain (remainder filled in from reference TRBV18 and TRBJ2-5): NAGVMQNPRHLVRRRGQEARLRCSPMKGHSHVYWYRQLPEEGLKFMVYLQKENIIDESGMPKERFSAEFPKEGPSILRIQQVVRGDSAAYFCASSPIQETQYFGPGTRLLVL.

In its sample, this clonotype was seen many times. The CDR3, as DNA: TGTGCCAGCAGTTCCGCTAGCGGAGATACGCAGTATTTT. Encoded protein: CASSSASGDTQYF. The gene calls are TRBV28 and TRBJ2-3, with 7 bases identical to TRBD2. J gave up 5 bases and V 4 bases, and 3 bases lay outside the gene matches. In germline, CDR1 is MDHEN, CDR2 SYDVKM. CDR3 size: 13 residues.

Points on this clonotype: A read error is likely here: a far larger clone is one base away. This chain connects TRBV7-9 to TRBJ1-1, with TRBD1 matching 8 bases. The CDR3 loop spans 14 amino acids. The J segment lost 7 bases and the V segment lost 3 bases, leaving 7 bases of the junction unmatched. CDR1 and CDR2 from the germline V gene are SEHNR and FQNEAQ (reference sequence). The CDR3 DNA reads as TGTGCCAGCAGCTTTGGACAGGGCATTTATGAAGCTTTCTTT. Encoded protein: CASSFGQGIYEAFF.

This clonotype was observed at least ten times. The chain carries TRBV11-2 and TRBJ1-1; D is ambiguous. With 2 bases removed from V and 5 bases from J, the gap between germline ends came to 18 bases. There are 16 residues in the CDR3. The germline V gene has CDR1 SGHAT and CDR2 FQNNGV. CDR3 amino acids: CASSLSPFPSRTEAFF. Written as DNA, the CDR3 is TGTGCCAGCAGCTTATCCCCATTTCCCAGTCGTACTGAAGCTTTCTTT.

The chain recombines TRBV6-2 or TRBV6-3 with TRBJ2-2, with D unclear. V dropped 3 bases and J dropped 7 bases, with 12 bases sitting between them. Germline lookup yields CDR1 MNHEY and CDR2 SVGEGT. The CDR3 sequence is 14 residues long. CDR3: CASSYMGVVGELFF. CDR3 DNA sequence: TGTGCCAGCAGTTATATGGGCGTAGTCGGGGAGCTGTTTTTT.

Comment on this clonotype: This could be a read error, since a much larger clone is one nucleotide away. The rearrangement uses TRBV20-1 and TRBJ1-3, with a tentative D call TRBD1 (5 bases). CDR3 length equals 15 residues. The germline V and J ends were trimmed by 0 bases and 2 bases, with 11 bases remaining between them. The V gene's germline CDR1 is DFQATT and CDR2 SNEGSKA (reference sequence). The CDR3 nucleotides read TGCAGTGCTAGAGATAGCGTCAGGGCTGGAAACACCATATATTTT. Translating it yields CSARDSVRAGNTIYF.

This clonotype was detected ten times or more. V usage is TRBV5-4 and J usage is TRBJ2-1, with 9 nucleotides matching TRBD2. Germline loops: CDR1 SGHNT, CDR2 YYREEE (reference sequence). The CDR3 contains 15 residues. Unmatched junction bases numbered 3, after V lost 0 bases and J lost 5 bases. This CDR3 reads CASSLVVAGDNEQFF. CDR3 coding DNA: TGTGCCAGCAGCTTGGTAGTAGCGGGAGACAATGAGCAGTTCTTC.

The CDR3 DNA reads TGCAGTGCTAGTTTCGGTCTAGCGCTTGTTTACGAGCAGTACTTC. This translates into CSASFGLALVYEQYF. The V gene is TRBV20-1, the J gene TRBJ2-7; weak D call: TRBD2 (6 bases). The CDR3 sequence is 15 residues long. V was pared by 3 bases and J by 4 bases, with 19 bases between. From germline, CDR1 is DFQATT and CDR2 SNEGSKA (reference sequence).

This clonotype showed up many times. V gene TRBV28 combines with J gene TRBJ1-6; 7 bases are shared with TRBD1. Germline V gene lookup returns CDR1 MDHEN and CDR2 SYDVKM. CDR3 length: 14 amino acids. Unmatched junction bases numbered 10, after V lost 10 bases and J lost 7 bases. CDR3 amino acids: CATREGASNSPLHF. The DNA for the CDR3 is TGTGCCACCAGGGAGGGGGCTTCAAATTCACCCCTCCACTTT.

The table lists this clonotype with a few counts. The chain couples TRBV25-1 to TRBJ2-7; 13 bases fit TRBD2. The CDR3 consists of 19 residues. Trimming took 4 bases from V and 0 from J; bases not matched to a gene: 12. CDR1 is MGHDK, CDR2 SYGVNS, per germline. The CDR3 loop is CASSGSLRTSGGSSYEQYV. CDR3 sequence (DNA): TGTGCCAGCAGTGGATCACTCCGGACTAGCGGGGGATCCTCCTACGAGCAGTACGTC.

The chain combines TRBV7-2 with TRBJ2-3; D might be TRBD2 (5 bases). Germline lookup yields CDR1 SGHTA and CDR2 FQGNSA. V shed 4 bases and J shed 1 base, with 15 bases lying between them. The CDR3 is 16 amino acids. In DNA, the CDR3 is TGTGCCAGCAGCTCTTCCTTCGCGGGCGGCACAGATACGCAGTATTTT. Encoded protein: CASSSSFAGGTDTQYF.

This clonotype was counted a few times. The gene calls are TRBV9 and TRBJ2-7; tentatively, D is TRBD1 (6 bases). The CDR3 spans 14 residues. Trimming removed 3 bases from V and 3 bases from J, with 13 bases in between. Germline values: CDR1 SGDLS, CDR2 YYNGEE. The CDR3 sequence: CASSADSKHYEQYF. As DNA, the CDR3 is TGTGCCAGCAGCGCGGACAGTAAGCACTACGAGCAGTACTTC. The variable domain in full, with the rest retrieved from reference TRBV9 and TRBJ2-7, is DSGVTQTPKHLITATGQRVTLRCSPRSGDLSVYWYQQSLDQGLQFLIQYYNGEERAKGNILERFSAQQFPDLHSELNLSSLELGDSALYFCASSADSKHYEQYFGPGTRLTVT.

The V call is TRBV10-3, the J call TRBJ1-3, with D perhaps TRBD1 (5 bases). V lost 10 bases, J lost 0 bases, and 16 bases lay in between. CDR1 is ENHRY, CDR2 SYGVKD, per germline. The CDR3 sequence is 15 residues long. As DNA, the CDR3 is TGTGCCACAAATCGGGACGCCTACTCTGGAAACACCATATATTTT. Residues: CATNRDAYSGNTIYF.

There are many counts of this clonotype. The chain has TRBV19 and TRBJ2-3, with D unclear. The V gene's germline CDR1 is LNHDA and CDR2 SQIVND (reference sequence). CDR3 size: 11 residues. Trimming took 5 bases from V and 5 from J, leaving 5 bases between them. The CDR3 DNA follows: TGTGCCAGTAGTGCCCTAGATACGCAGTATTTT. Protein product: CASSALDTQYF.

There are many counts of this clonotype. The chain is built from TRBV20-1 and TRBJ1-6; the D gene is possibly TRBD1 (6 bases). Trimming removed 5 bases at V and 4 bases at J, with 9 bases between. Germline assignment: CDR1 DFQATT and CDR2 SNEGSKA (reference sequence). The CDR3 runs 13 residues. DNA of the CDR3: TGCAGTGCTCGACAGGATTATAATTCACCCCTCCACTTT. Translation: CSARQDYNSPLHF.

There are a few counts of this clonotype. In DNA form, the CDR3 reads TGTGCCATCAAACTAGCCCTGAACACCGGGGAGCTGTTTTTT. This encodes CAIKLALNTGELFF. The V and J genes are TRBV10-3 and TRBJ2-2; D might be TRBD2 (6 bases). The CDR3 is 14 residues long. With 7 bases removed from V and 1 base from J, the gap between germline ends came to 10 bases. Germline V CDR1 and CDR2: ENHRY, SYGVKD.

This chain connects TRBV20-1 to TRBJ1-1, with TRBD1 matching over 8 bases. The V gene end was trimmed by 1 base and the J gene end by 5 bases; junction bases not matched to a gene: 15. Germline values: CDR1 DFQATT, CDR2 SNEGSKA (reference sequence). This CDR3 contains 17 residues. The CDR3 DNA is TGCAGTGCTAGAGCCCAACCAGGACAGGGAATAAGGACTGAAGCTTTCTTT. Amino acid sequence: CSARAQPGQGIRTEAFF.